Listed below are T cell receptor beta chains from one sample, sequenced in a study of blood T cells in healthy people across ages. TCRdb passed the 5' RACE reads through MiXCR, listing each CDR3 protein once. The sample records about 320,000 distinct CDR3 sequences, 27% being singletons. Sequenced material: blood. The receptors originated from a woman in her 70s in good health. CDR3s include the opening cysteine and the closing phenylalanine or tryptophan. A D gene is named only where the DNA matches it firmly. Clone size is given for some rows only: seen once, a few or many times, or a class if the clone is expanded.

TRBV6-5	-	-	TRBJ1-1	CASRKQGNTEAFF	TGTGCCAGCAGGAAACAGGGGAACACTGAAGCTTTCTTT
TRBV6-2/TRBV6-3	-	few	TRBJ1-4	CASSPWEIGGDEKLFF	TGTGCCAGCAGCCCCTGGGAAATAGGAGGGGACGAAAAACTGTTTTTT
TRBV4-2	-	few	TRBJ1-3	CASSQEGGARGNTIYF	TGTGCCAGCAGCCAAGAGGGAGGGGCGCGAGGAAACACCATATATTTT
TRBV20-1	-	few	TRBJ2-4	CSAREGGNIQYF	TGCAGTGCTAGAGAAGGTGGGAACATTCAGTACTTC
TRBV4-2	-	-	TRBJ2-6	CASSQLQTGANVLAF	TGTGCCAGCAGCCAATTGCAAACTGGGGCCAACGTCCTGGCTTTC
TRBV12-3/TRBV12-4	-	many	TRBJ2-7	CASSLLATDEQYF	TGTGCCAGCAGTTTACTGGCGACTGACGAGCAGTACTTC
TRBV10-3	TRBD1	few	TRBJ2-5	CAISPSGQGETQYF	TGTGCCATCAGTCCCTCAGGACAGGGAGAGACCCAGTACTTC
TRBV28	-	few	TRBJ2-7	CASSPMLKGGRVSYEQYF	TGTGCCAGCAGTCCCATGCTTAAAGGGGGTAGGGTTTCCTACGAGCAGTACTTC
TRBV20-1	TRBD1	-	TRBJ2-7	CSAIPGTGSSYEQYF	TGCAGTGCTATTCCCGGGACAGGGAGCTCCTACGAGCAGTACTTC
TRBV3-1	TRBD1	-	TRBJ2-5	CASSHFPGTGSETQYF	TGTGCCAGCAGCCACTTTCCCGGGACAGGGAGCGAGACCCAGTACTTC
TRBV7-3	TRBD1	few	TRBJ1-2	CASSWDRNYGYTF	TGTGCCAGCAGCTGGGACAGGAACTATGGCTACACCTTC
TRBV7-9	-	-	TRBJ1-1	CASSPDRLMNTEAFF	TGTGCCAGCAGCCCGGACAGACTTATGAACACTGAAGCTTTCTTT
TRBV6-2/TRBV6-3	-	-	TRBJ1-5	CASSYLGGRSNQPQHF	TGTGCCAGCAGTTACTTGGGGGGAAGGAGCAATCAGCCCCAGCATTTT
TRBV7-6	-	-	TRBJ2-1	CASSLGPSTYNEQFF	TGTGCCAGCAGCTTAGGGCCGTCTACCTACAATGAGCAGTTCTTC
TRBV29-1	TRBD1	-	TRBJ2-7	CSVADRGAEQYF	TGCAGCGTTGCGGACAGGGGTGCCGAGCAGTACTTC
TRBV7-2	-	-	TRBJ2-3	CASSLDGTAGTQYF	TGTGCCAGCAGCTTAGACGGAACGGCGGGTACGCAGTATTTT
TRBV5-1	TRBD1	-	TRBJ2-5	CASSWGRTDRFTETQYF	TGCGCCAGCAGCTGGGGTCGGACGGACAGGTTTACAGAGACCCAGTACTTC
TRBV4-1	TRBD1	few	TRBJ2-7	CASSPEGQGVYEQYF	TGCGCCAGCAGCCCAGAGGGACAGGGGGTCTACGAGCAGTACTTC
TRBV5-1	TRBD2	many	TRBJ2-7	CASSLMGLAAYEQYF	TGCGCCAGCAGCTTGATGGGACTAGCGGCCTACGAGCAGTACTTC
TRBV7-9	-	few	TRBJ2-1	CASSPTSGDEQFF	TGTGCCAGCAGTCCCACCTCCGGCGATGAGCAGTTCTTC
TRBV29-1	TRBD2	-	TRBJ2-7	CRASVAGVYEQYF	TGCAGGGCGTCGGTAGCGGGAGTCTACGAGCAGTACTTC
TRBV4-1	TRBD2	many	TRBJ2-7	CASSIRLAGLYEQYF	TGCGCCAGCAGCATTCGACTAGCGGGTCTCTACGAGCAGTACTTC
TRBV7-2	-	-	TRBJ2-3	CASSFWQFTDTQYF	TGTGCCAGCAGCTTTTGGCAGTTCACAGATACGCAGTATTTT
TRBV2	-	-	TRBJ2-3	CASRAPGRSTDTQYF	TGTGCCAGCAGGGCCCCGGGACGTTCCACAGATACGCAGTATTTT
TRBV20-1	-	-	TRBJ2-1	CSALRESYNEQFF	TGCAGTGCCCTTCGTGAGTCCTACAATGAGCAGTTCTTC
TRBV28	-	-	TRBJ1-2	CASSSPAYGYTF	TGTGCCAGCAGTTCACCGGCCTATGGCTACACCTTC
TRBV20-1	TRBD2	-	TRBJ2-3	CSATSGRASTDTQYF	TGCAGTGCGACTAGCGGGAGGGCAAGCACAGATACGCAGTATTTT
TRBV20-1	-	-	TRBJ2-5	CSATGGYQETQYF	TGCAGTGCTACGGGCGGGTACCAAGAGACCCAGTACTTC
TRBV6-5	TRBD2	few	TRBJ2-1	CASSYRVSQGTSRNEQFF	TGTGCCAGCAGTTACAGAGTCTCTCAAGGGACTAGCCGAAATGAGCAGTTCTTC
TRBV20-1	-	-	TRBJ2-1	CSASGSQGYNEQFF	TGCAGTGCTAGCGGGAGTCAAGGCTACAATGAGCAGTTCTTC
TRBV15	-	-	TRBJ1-5	CATSRDGEPQHF	TGTGCCACCAGCAGAGATGGAGAGCCCCAGCATTTT
TRBV5-1	-	-	TRBJ2-6	CASSSSGTAGANVLTF	TGCGCCAGCAGCTCTTCGGGGACGGCTGGGGCCAACGTCCTGACTTTC